These 9 T cell receptor beta chains were sequenced from one sample in a study of diagnostic markers for celiac disease. After re-calling the reads, TCRdb lists one entry per CDR3 protein, DNA absent. There are roughly 800 distinct CDR3 sequences in the sample, with roughly 22% held by the top ten. Sequencing used either unsorted cells or a sorted T cell fraction (not recorded which). The receptor source for this set is a human donor. This table probably holds off-target reads from a library built for another chain.

The chain recombines TRBV5-5 with TRBJ2-3. The germline V gene has CDR1 SGHKS and CDR2 YYEKEE (reference sequence). CDR3 length equals 12 residues. The CDR3 loop is CASSYDGATQYF.

By frequency, this clonotype registers medium-sized. The CDR3 protein is CASRTASTDTQYF. The chain links TRBV28 to TRBJ2-3. The CDR3 consists of 13 residues. Germline V gives CDR1 MDHEN, CDR2 SYDVKM. Variable domain in full (rest from reference TRBV28 and TRBJ2-3): DVKVTQSSRYLVKRTGEKVFLECVQDMDHENMFWYRQDPGLGLRLIYFSYDVKMKEKGDIPEGYSVSREKKERFSLILESASTNQTSMYLCASRTASTDTQYFGPGTRLTVL.

This chain uses TRBV5-1 with TRBJ2-7; as DNA is missing, the TRBD2 call by TCRdb cannot be tested. Germline lookup yields CDR1 SGHRS and CDR2 YFSETQ. This CDR3 region has 14 residues. CDR3 in amino acids: CASSFIAGDYEQYF.

V is TRBV7-9 and J is TRBJ2-5. The CDR3 is 15 residues long. Germline values: CDR1 SEHNR, CDR2 FQNEAQ (reference sequence). CDR3 in amino acids: CASSLETGVGETQYF.

This chain links TRBV18 with TRBJ2-5. The CDR3 has 11 amino acids. Germline V gene lookup returns CDR1 KGHSH and CDR2 LQKENI. The CDR3 protein is CASSPAETQYF.

Frequency places this clonotype as large. The chain couples TRBV27 to TRBJ1-5; TCRdb selects TRBD1, and the lack of DNA leaves this call unchecked. Germline V gene data show CDR1 as MNHEY and CDR2 as SMNVEV (reference sequence). This CDR3 is built from 14 residues. CDR3 protein: CASRSDREGQPQHF.

Considering frequency, this clonotype is medium-sized. The V gene is TRBV5-1, the J gene TRBJ2-1. The V gene's germline CDR1 is SGHRS and CDR2 YFSETQ. The CDR3 length is 15 residues. The CDR3 loop is CASSSSLAVRDEQFF.

The chain recombines TRBV11-2 with TRBJ1-6; TCRdb selects TRBD1, and the lack of DNA leaves this call unchecked. Per germline, CDR1 SGHAT and CDR2 FQNNGV. The CDR3 consists of 15 residues. CDR3 amino acids: CASKGTGGYNSPLHF.

CDR3 region: CSAGDSLTDTQYF. The V and J genes are TRBV20-1 and TRBJ2-3; TCRdb proposes TRBD1, but this gene call is untestable without DNA. The V gene's germline CDR1 is DFQATT and CDR2 SNEGSKA (reference sequence). The CDR3 is 13 amino acids.